These T cell receptor beta chains were read from a single sample in a study of blood T cell repertoires in COVID-19. Profiling relied on immunoSEQ multiplex PCR, and the TCRdb table lists in-frame clones only, not all of them. The profile shows a few hundred thousand clones, approximately 90% of them singletons. Specimen: PBMCs or T cells enriched from blood (not recorded which). Receptors were obtained from a middle-aged woman who had been exposed to COVID-19. Each CDR3 is given with its conserved first and last residue. D genes are given only for firm matches. Where a row states a size, it is once, few, many or the class of an expanded clone; other rows omit it.

v_call	clone_size	j_call	d_call	cdr3_nt	cdr3_aa
TRBV2	NA	TRBJ1-2	NA	TGTGCCAGCAGGGGGACATCTGGCTACACCTTC	CASRGTSGYTF
TRBV7-2	many	TRBJ1-5	NA	TGTGCCAGCAGCCTTAACTTCAATCAGCCCCAGCATTTT	CASSLNFNQPQHF
TRBV18	NA	TRBJ1-5	NA	TGTGCCAGCTCTGCGGGCCATAGCAATCAGCCCCAGCATTTT	CASSAGHSNQPQHF
TRBV4-1	NA	TRBJ1-2	NA	TGCGCCAGCAGCCAAGATCACGGGGTCCGATACTATGGCTACACCTTC	CASSQDHGVRYYGYTF
TRBV10-2	NA	TRBJ1-1	TRBD1	TGCGCCAGCAGTGTCCGACAGGGAAACACTGAAGCTTTCTTT	CASSVRQGNTEAFF
TRBV3-1/TRBV3-2	NA	TRBJ2-7	NA	TGTGCCAGCAGCCAAGGATCTTCGGGGGGCAACTACGAGCAGTACTTC	CASSQGSSGGNYEQYF
TRBV6-5	NA	TRBJ1-2	TRBD1	TGTGCCAGTTACAGGGGGCGAGGCTACACCTTC	CASYRGRGYTF
TRBV6-5	NA	TRBJ2-2	TRBD2	TGTGCCAGCAAAGAGGGCGGGAGGGTCACCGGGGAGCTGTTTTTT	CASKEGGRVTGELFF
TRBV5-4	once	TRBJ2-5	TRBD1	TGTGCCAGCAGCTTGGGCAGGGGGTACCAAGAGACCCAGTACTTC	CASSLGRGYQETQYF
TRBV6-5	NA	TRBJ2-5	TRBD1	TGTGCCAGCAGGAGGACAGGGGTGGAGACCCAGTACTTC	CASRRTGVETQYF
TRBV13	NA	TRBJ1-2	TRBD1	TGTGCCAGCAGCTTGGCGGACAGGGGGCAACAATACACCTTC	CASSLADRGQQYTF
TRBV7-2	once	TRBJ2-1	TRBD2	TGTGCCAGCAGCTTAGACGGGAGGGCCACGAATGAGCAGTTCTTC	CASSLDGRATNEQFF
TRBV3-1/TRBV3-2	NA	TRBJ2-1	TRBD2	TGTGCCAGCAGCTCAGGACTAGCGGGGTACGAGCAGTTCTTC	CASSSGLAGYEQFF
TRBV7-9	once	TRBJ1-2	NA	TGTGCCAGCAGCCCCTACGGTCGGGGGGTTGATGGCTACACCTTC	CASSPYGRGVDGYTF
TRBV5-6	NA	TRBJ2-5	NA	TGTGCCAGCAGCCGGGGTGACGGGACTGTGACCCAGTACTTC	CASSRGDGTVTQYF
TRBV6-2/TRBV6-3	once	TRBJ1-3	NA	TGTGCCAGCAGTTCCAGGGTCTCTGGAAACACCATATATTTT	CASSSRVSGNTIYF
TRBV4-2	NA	TRBJ1-2	NA	TGTGCCAGCAGCCAAGATCTCTCCAGGGCCTATGGCTACACCTTC	CASSQDLSRAYGYTF
TRBV24-1	NA	TRBJ2-5	NA	TGTGCCACCAGTGACCTGGACACTGAAGAGACCCAGTACTTC	CATSDLDTEETQYF
TRBV24-1	few	TRBJ2-2	TRBD1	TGTGCCACCAGTGACCGAAAGGGACAGGGGAACACCGGGGAGCTGTTTTTT	CATSDRKGQGNTGELFF
TRBV18	NA	TRBJ1-2	NA	TGTGCCAGCTCACCACAGACAGTACTCTATGGCTACACCTTC	CASSPQTVLYGYTF
TRBV5-6	NA	TRBJ2-1	TRBD2	TGTGCCAGCAGCTTGAACGGGGGGGCCTACAATGAGCAGTTCTTC	CASSLNGGAYNEQFF
TRBV7-9	NA	TRBJ1-3	TRBD1	TGTGCCAGCAGCTGGGACAGGGCTGGAAACACCATATATTTT	CASSWDRAGNTIYF
TRBV6-6	NA	TRBJ1-1	NA	TGTGCCAGCAGTTACCCGCGTAAAGAAGCTTTCTTT	CASSYPRKEAFF
TRBV18	few	TRBJ1-4	NA	TGTGCCAGCTCGACACAACCAGGGGTATCAGGAGAAAAACTGTTTTTT	CASSTQPGVSGEKLFF